This is a list of T cell receptor beta chains from one sample in a study of T-cell memory formation after mild COVID-19. TCRdb fed the 5' RACE reads into MiXCR, producing one record per CDR3 protein. The table includes under 650,000 distinct CDR3 sequences, roughly 18% detected once. Sequenced: PBMCs or a T cell subset sorted from them (not recorded which). These receptors originate from an adult woman who had mild COVID-19 (a few samples of this study predate the infection). Cell type and time point are not known. CDR3s include the opening cysteine and the closing phenylalanine or tryptophan. D genes are given only for firm matches. Rows give clone size only sometimes, using once, few, many, or a class for an expanded clone.

J gene | V gene | clone size | D gene | CDR3 protein | CDR3 DNA
TRBJ1-4 | TRBV5-1 | NA | NA | CASSPVGGAEEKLFF | TGCGCCAGCAGCCCAGTGGGGGGGGCGGAGGAAAAACTGTTTTTT
TRBJ1-4 | TRBV6-5 | NA | NA | CASSYTWGRTMEKLFF | TGTGCCAGCAGTTACACCTGGGGCCGGACCATGGAAAAACTGTTTTTT
TRBJ1-5 | TRBV5-1 | NA | NA | CASSLGVGGNQPQHF | TGCGCCAGCAGCTTGGGGGTCGGGGGCAATCAGCCCCAGCATTTT
TRBJ2-3 | TRBV20-1 | NA | NA | CSATTLSTDTQYF | TGCAGTGCAACGACTCTAAGCACAGATACGCAGTATTTT
TRBJ2-7 | TRBV18 | few | NA | CASSPWSGDEQYF | TGTGCCAGCTCACCTTGGTCGGGGGACGAGCAGTACTTC
TRBJ2-1 | TRBV20-1 | few | NA | CSASRGGYNEQFF | TGCAGTGCTAGTCGCGGTGGATACAATGAGCAGTTCTTC
TRBJ2-7 | TRBV11-1 | NA | NA | CASSIRAAPYEQYF | TGTGCCAGCAGCATACGAGCAGCCCCCTACGAGCAGTACTTC
TRBJ2-3 | TRBV29-1 | few | NA | CSAPTTGDTQYF | TGCAGCGCTCCAACGACGGGAGATACGCAGTATTTT
TRBJ2-3 | TRBV20-1 | NA | NA | CSAPHYERGTDTQYF | TGCAGTGCTCCCCACTACGAGAGGGGCACAGATACGCAGTATTTT
TRBJ1-2 | TRBV29-1 | many | NA | CSVADRGYGYTF | TGCAGCGTTGCAGACAGAGGCTATGGCTACACCTTC
TRBJ2-5 | TRBV11-2 | few | NA | CASSLQGRPETQYF | TGTGCCAGCAGCTTACAGGGGAGGCCAGAGACCCAGTACTTC